Below, 15 T cell receptor beta chains from the same sample are listed, as sequenced in a study of spatial heterogeneity in lung cancer. TCRdb processed the 5' RACE reads anew with MiXCR; each CDR3 protein has one entry. Of about 36,000 distinct CDR3 sequences detected, under 8.5% appear once; the ten largest clones hold around 30%. Specified time point: sample taken at primary tumor resection. Sample: PBMCs, taken at surgery. The receptors here all came from a female donor with early-stage non-small cell lung cancer.

The chain has TRBV7-2 and TRBJ1-1; no definite D call. This CDR3 has 13 amino acids. V was cut by 4 bases and J by 10 bases, with 16 bases left in between. The V gene's germline CDR1 is SGHTA and CDR2 FQGNSA. The CDR3 spells CASSSTLGLGAFF. Written as DNA, the CDR3 is TGTGCCAGCAGCTCAACTTTAGGCTTGGGAGCTTTCTTT.

The sample holds many counts of this clonotype. This chain links TRBV7-9 with TRBJ2-2; D remains unclear. This CDR3 comprises 14 residues. Per the germline V gene, CDR1 is SEHNR and CDR2 is FQNEAQ (reference sequence). The V end was cut by 2 bases, the J end by 7 bases, with 11 bases between. Here the CDR3 reads CASSLLRKGGELFF. CDR3 nucleotide sequence: TGTGCCAGCAGCTTACTGAGGAAGGGCGGGGAGCTGTTTTTT.

This clonotype was observed a handful of times. V usage is TRBV19 and J usage is TRBJ2-2; 9 bases fit TRBD1. The germline V gene has CDR1 LNHDA and CDR2 SQIVND (reference sequence). Unmatched junction bases numbered 9, after V lost 5 bases and J lost 5 bases. The CDR3 loop spans 16 amino acids. The CDR3 is CASSVTGGWETGELFF. CDR3 bases: TGTGCCAGTAGTGTAACAGGGGGCTGGGAAACCGGGGAGCTGTTTTTT.

This chain connects TRBV7-3 to TRBJ2-1, with a weak D call TRBD2 (6 bases). The CDR3 extends over 14 amino acids. Germline CDR1 and CDR2: SGHTA and FQGTGA. The V end lost 5 bases, the J end lost 6 bases, and 14 bases lay between the germline ends. CDR3 protein: CASSVVAAANEQFF. The CDR3 nucleotides read TGTGCCAGCAGCGTTGTAGCGGCCGCCAATGAGCAGTTCTTC.

This chain links TRBV2 with TRBJ2-3, with TRBD1 matching 7 bases. The V and J ends lost 9 bases and 7 bases, in that order; junction bases with no gene match: 10. CDR3 length: 13 amino acids. Germline V lookup: CDR1 SNHLY, CDR2 FYNNEI. CDR3 DNA sequence: TGTGCCAGTCCGGGACAGTCTTTTAATACGCAGTATTTT. Encoded protein: CASPGQSFNTQYF. Drawing the rest from reference TRBV2 and TRBJ2-3, the complete variable domain is EPEVTQTPSHQVTQMGQEVILRCVPISNHLYFYWYRQILGQKVEFLVSFYNNEISEKSEIFDDQFSVERPDGSNFTLKIRSTKLEDSAMYFCASPGQSFNTQYFGPGTRLTVL.

In its sample, this clonotype was seen many times. V and J are TRBV20-1 and TRBJ2-7; D perhaps matches TRBD2 (5 bases). Germline CDR1 and CDR2: DFQATT and SNEGSKA (reference sequence). V was cut by 6 bases and J by 3 bases, with 12 bases left in between. The CDR3 has 12 amino acids. CDR3 nucleotides: TGCAGTGCAGGGCGGGTTAACTACGAGCAGTACTTC. This sequence encodes CSAGRVNYEQYF.

In this sample, this clonotype turned up a few times. V gene TRBV28 combines with J gene TRBJ2-7, with 7 positions matching TRBD1. V was clipped by 6 bases and J by 4 bases; unmatched bases: 3. This CDR3 region has 12 residues. The germline V gene has CDR1 MDHEN and CDR2 SYDVKM. The DNA for the CDR3 is TGTGCCAGCAGCCCGGGACAGTACGAGCAGTACTTC. Protein sequence: CASSPGQYEQYF.

The gene calls are TRBV20-1 and TRBJ2-3; D unresolved. V lost 0 bases and J lost 4, with 8 bases in between. CDR1 is DFQATT and CDR2 is SNEGSKA in the germline V gene (reference sequence). The CDR3 totals 13 residues. CDR3: CSARDLVADTQYF. Here the CDR3 DNA reads TGCAGTGCTAGAGATCTGGTGGCAGATACGCAGTATTTT.

This clonotype was recorded at least ten times. This chain connects TRBV13 to TRBJ2-2; D possibly corresponds to TRBD1 (6 bases). In germline, CDR1 is PRHDT, CDR2 FYEKMQ (reference sequence). V was clipped by 5 bases and J by 5 bases, with 15 bases between them. This CDR3 is 15 amino acids long. The CDR3 sequence is CASSRRAGDTGELFF. DNA for the CDR3: TGTGCCAGCAGCCGCCGGGCAGGGGATACCGGGGAGCTGTTTTTT.

This clonotype has a handful of counts. This chain uses TRBV6-5 with TRBJ1-4, with D possibly being TRBD1 (6 bases). This CDR3 spans 15 amino acids. Germline CDR1 MNHEY, CDR2 SVGAGI. Trimming took 2 bases from V and 8 from J, leaving 15 bases between them. Here the CDR3 reads CASSYRRGRGEKLFF. The CDR3 nucleotides are TGTGCCAGCAGTTACCGCCGGGGGCGCGGGGAAAAACTGTTTTTT.

This clonotype has at least ten counts. The CDR3 DNA reads TGCAGTGCGAGGATTGTAGCCGAGCAGTACTTC. This encodes CSARIVAEQYF. The genes are TRBV20-1 and TRBJ2-7; D not certain. Trimming took 6 bases from V and 6 from J, leaving 12 bases between them. This CDR3 is 11 amino acids long. In germline, CDR1 is DFQATT, CDR2 SNEGSKA (reference sequence).

This clonotype was observed a handful of times. CDR3 nucleotides: TGTGCCAGCAGTCCATTCAGGGGCACCGGGGAGCTGTTTTTT. The encoded protein is CASSPFRGTGELFF. The gene calls are TRBV28 and TRBJ2-2; perhaps TRBD1 as D (6 bases). The CDR3 has 14 residues. The germline V and J ends were trimmed by 5 bases and 4 bases, with 11 bases remaining between them. Per germline, CDR1 MDHEN and CDR2 SYDVKM.

The chain has TRBV7-2 and TRBJ2-5; 9 bases match TRBD1. The CDR3 runs 15 residues. Germline CDR1 and CDR2: SGHTA and FQGNSA. V lost 2 bases, J lost 6 bases, and 7 bases stayed unmatched. The CDR3: CASSLSQGAAQTQYF. In DNA, the CDR3 is TGTGCCAGCAGCTTATCACAGGGGGCAGCCCAGACCCAGTACTTC.

This clonotype was detected only a few times. V usage is TRBV4-1 and J usage is TRBJ1-5, with 9 bases lining up with TRBD1. Looked up from germline, CDR1 is MGHRA and CDR2 is YSYEKL. The ends lost 4 bases at V and 7 bases at J; junction bases unmatched: 8. CDR3 size: 15 residues. The CDR3 sequence is CASSRQQGAGQPQHF. In DNA, the CDR3 is TGCGCCAGCAGCCGCCAACAGGGGGCTGGGCAGCCCCAGCATTTT.

In the case of this clonotype: A much more abundant neighbour one base away suggests this may be a read error. The gene calls are TRBV6-2 or TRBV6-3 and TRBJ1-5, with TRBD1 matching over 7 bases. The trim removed 2 bases at V and 9 bases at J, leaving 16 bases unmatched. Germline CDR1 and CDR2: MNHEY and SVGEGT. CDR3 length: 17 residues. The chain's CDR3 is CASSYPQGGGSTRPQHF. The DNA of the CDR3 is TGTGCCAGCAGTTACCCCCAGGGGGGAGGTTCAACTCGGCCCCAGCATTTT.